Listed below are T cell receptor beta chains from one sample, sequenced in a study of regulatory T cells in long-lasting Graves disease. TCRdb re-called the multiplex PCR reads with MiXCR, one entry per CDR3 protein. The table has over 450,000 distinct CDR3 sequences, approximately 12% seen once. A further study also used this sample, focusing on T cells in Graves' hyperthyroidism and ophthalmopathy.

Sample: peripheral blood mononuclear cells (PBMCs), taken at new diagnosis, from a patient treated with antithyroid drugs. The receptors derive from a woman in her twenties or thirties with Graves disease. The CDR3 runs from the conserved cysteine through the conserved F or W. D genes are given only for firm matches. Clone size appears in some rows only: once, few, many, or a class for an expanded clone.

j_call: TRBJ2-2
d_call: TRBD2
v_call: TRBV3-1
clone_size: many
cdr3_nt: TGTGCCAGCAGCCAGCCCCTAGGGGCGGGAGGGCCCTCCGGGGAGCTGTTTTTT
cdr3_aa: CASSQPLGAGGPSGELFF

j_call: TRBJ1-2
d_call: TRBD1
v_call: TRBV24-1
clone_size: many
cdr3_nt: TGTGCCACCGGGACAGACTATGGCTACACCTTC
cdr3_aa: CATGTDYGYTF

j_call: TRBJ2-2
d_call: -
v_call: TRBV18
clone_size: few
cdr3_nt: TGTGCCAGCTCACCCGTACAGGTCCCCGGGGAGCTGTTTTTT
cdr3_aa: CASSPVQVPGELFF

j_call: TRBJ2-3
d_call: TRBD1
v_call: TRBV29-1
clone_size: few
cdr3_nt: TGCAGCGTTGTCGGAGGGACAGGGTTGACCCCAGATACGCAGTATTTT
cdr3_aa: CSVVGGTGLTPDTQYF

j_call: TRBJ1-2
d_call: TRBD1
v_call: TRBV4-3
clone_size: many
cdr3_nt: TGCGCCAGCAGCCAAGCCGGGACAGTCTATGGCTACACCTTC
cdr3_aa: CASSQAGTVYGYTF

j_call: TRBJ2-1
d_call: TRBD1
v_call: TRBV19
clone_size: -
cdr3_nt: TGTGCCAGTAGTGCGGGACAGGGAGGTGAGCAGTTCTTC
cdr3_aa: CASSAGQGGEQFF

j_call: TRBJ2-4
d_call: -
v_call: TRBV28
clone_size: many
cdr3_nt: TGTGCCAGCAGTCTCACCACCCTGCAAAACATTCAGTACTTC
cdr3_aa: CASSLTTLQNIQYF

j_call: TRBJ2-1
d_call: -
v_call: TRBV28
clone_size: many
cdr3_nt: TGTGCCAGCAGTCTGGTGTCGGGTTCCTACAATGAGCAGTTCTTC
cdr3_aa: CASSLVSGSYNEQFF

j_call: TRBJ2-5
d_call: TRBD1
v_call: TRBV5-5
clone_size: many
cdr3_nt: TGTGCCAGCAGCTTGGCCGGGACAGGGCAAGAGACCCAGTACTTC
cdr3_aa: CASSLAGTGQETQYF

j_call: TRBJ2-3
d_call: -
v_call: TRBV20-1
clone_size: few
cdr3_nt: TGCAGTGCTAGAGATATCCGGAGGGCGACAGATACGCAGTATTTT
cdr3_aa: CSARDIRRATDTQYF

j_call: TRBJ2-1
d_call: TRBD1
v_call: TRBV24-1
clone_size: few
cdr3_nt: TGTGCCACCAGTGATTACGGGACAGGGGGTGGTGAGCAGTTCTTC
cdr3_aa: CATSDYGTGGGEQFF

j_call: TRBJ2-3
d_call: -
v_call: TRBV6-2/TRBV6-3
clone_size: -
cdr3_nt: TGTGCCAGCAGTTACTCCCCGACCGGGGGAAGCACAGATACGCAGTATTTT
cdr3_aa: CASSYSPTGGSTDTQYF

j_call: TRBJ1-2
d_call: -
v_call: TRBV7-8
clone_size: -
cdr3_nt: TGTGCCAGCAGCGGGGGCAGGCCCCTTCAAGGCTACACCTTC
cdr3_aa: CASSGGRPLQGYTF

j_call: TRBJ2-6
d_call: -
v_call: TRBV30
clone_size: few
cdr3_nt: TGTGCCTGGGAGCGCAAATCTGGGGCCAACGTCCTGACTTTC
cdr3_aa: CAWERKSGANVLTF

j_call: TRBJ1-3
d_call: -
v_call: TRBV11-1
clone_size: many
cdr3_nt: TGTGCCAGCAGCTTAGAGGACCTCTCTGGAAACACCATATATTTT
cdr3_aa: CASSLEDLSGNTIYF

j_call: TRBJ2-5
d_call: TRBD1
v_call: TRBV14
clone_size: few
cdr3_nt: TGTGCCAGCAGCCTATCCCGACAGGGGGAGACCCAGTACTTC
cdr3_aa: CASSLSRQGETQYF

j_call: TRBJ2-1
d_call: -
v_call: TRBV6-2/TRBV6-3
clone_size: -
cdr3_nt: TGTGCCAGCAGTGAAGGGTTCGGTGAGCAGTTCTTC
cdr3_aa: CASSEGFGEQFF

j_call: TRBJ2-7
d_call: -
v_call: TRBV11-2
clone_size: many
cdr3_nt: TGTGCCAGCAGCTCTACCCCCGGGGTAACGTTTGGCGAGCAGTACTTC
cdr3_aa: CASSSTPGVTFGEQYF

j_call: TRBJ2-7
d_call: -
v_call: TRBV19
clone_size: -
cdr3_nt: TGTGCCACCGCTGTAAACTCAGGGTACGAGCAGTACTTC
cdr3_aa: CATAVNSGYEQYF

j_call: TRBJ1-1
d_call: TRBD1
v_call: TRBV5-8
clone_size: many
cdr3_nt: TGTGCCAGCAGCACGGACAGGACCCCTAACACTGAAGCTTTCTTT
cdr3_aa: CASSTDRTPNTEAFF

j_call: TRBJ2-7
d_call: TRBD1
v_call: TRBV2
clone_size: many
cdr3_nt: TGTGCCAGCAGCACGGACAGGGCCCATCAGTACTTC
cdr3_aa: CASSTDRAHQYF

j_call: TRBJ2-2
d_call: TRBD2
v_call: TRBV5-1
clone_size: many
cdr3_nt: TGCGCCAGCAGCTTGGGCGGTAGCGGGAGTGTGAACACCGGGGAGCTGTTTTTT
cdr3_aa: CASSLGGSGSVNTGELFF

j_call: TRBJ2-3
d_call: -
v_call: TRBV20-1
clone_size: many
cdr3_nt: TGCAGTGGGGAGGAGCCAGATACGCAGTATTTT
cdr3_aa: CSGEEPDTQYF

j_call: TRBJ2-5
d_call: -
v_call: TRBV18
clone_size: many
cdr3_nt: TGTGCCAGCTCAGAGGAGACACCCCTAGGCCCCCAGTACTTC
cdr3_aa: CASSEETPLGPQYF

j_call: TRBJ1-1
d_call: -
v_call: TRBV2
clone_size: many
cdr3_nt: TGTGCCAGCAGGCGGGGGGCCCGGATGAACACTGAAGCTTTCTTT
cdr3_aa: CASRRGARMNTEAFF

j_call: TRBJ2-5
d_call: TRBD2
v_call: TRBV12-3/TRBV12-4
clone_size: few
cdr3_nt: TGTGCCAGCATCCCTCCGGGGGGAGAGACCCAGTACTTC
cdr3_aa: CASIPPGGETQYF

j_call: TRBJ1-1
d_call: -
v_call: TRBV15
clone_size: many
cdr3_nt: TGTGCCACCAGCAGAGAAGGACCCCAAACGAGCACTGAAGCTTTCTTT
cdr3_aa: CATSREGPQTSTEAFF

j_call: TRBJ2-3
d_call: -
v_call: TRBV27
clone_size: many
cdr3_nt: TGTGCCAGCAGCCCACGGTTTTTTATAGGTACGCAGTATTTT
cdr3_aa: CASSPRFFIGTQYF

j_call: TRBJ2-7
d_call: TRBD2
v_call: TRBV7-2
clone_size: many
cdr3_nt: TGTGCCAGCAGACCAGGAACTAGCGGGAGCGGCGAGCAGTACTTC
cdr3_aa: CASRPGTSGSGEQYF

j_call: TRBJ2-7
d_call: -
v_call: TRBV2
clone_size: -
cdr3_nt: TGTGCCAGCAGGGTACAAGGGGTCAGGGAGCAGTACTTC
cdr3_aa: CASRVQGVREQYF

j_call: TRBJ1-6
d_call: -
v_call: TRBV4-1
clone_size: -
cdr3_nt: TGCGCCAGCAGCCAAGACCATCGGGGGGCGCAGAATAATTCACCCCTCCACTTT
cdr3_aa: CASSQDHRGAQNNSPLHF

j_call: TRBJ1-2
d_call: TRBD1
v_call: TRBV18
clone_size: many
cdr3_nt: TGTGCCAGCTCACCAGGGGACAGTGGGTATGGCTACACCTTC
cdr3_aa: CASSPGDSGYGYTF

j_call: TRBJ1-2
d_call: TRBD1
v_call: TRBV6-1
clone_size: many
cdr3_nt: TGTGCCAGTGTGGAGGGGGCAGGTTGGAACTATGGCTACACCTTC
cdr3_aa: CASVEGAGWNYGYTF

j_call: TRBJ2-1
d_call: TRBD1
v_call: TRBV5-1
clone_size: many
cdr3_nt: TGCGCCAGCAGCTTGGGACAGGGTACCAATGAGCAGTTCTTC
cdr3_aa: CASSLGQGTNEQFF

j_call: TRBJ2-3
d_call: TRBD2
v_call: TRBV19
clone_size: many
cdr3_nt: TGTGCCAGCAGCTTAGGCCTAGCGGGAGGCCCAGATACGCAGTATTTT
cdr3_aa: CASSLGLAGGPDTQYF

j_call: TRBJ1-1
d_call: -
v_call: TRBV7-8
clone_size: many
cdr3_nt: TGTGCCAGCAGCTTAGAAGCCGCTCGCACTGAAGCTTTCTTT
cdr3_aa: CASSLEAARTEAFF

j_call: TRBJ2-1
d_call: TRBD2
v_call: TRBV20-1
clone_size: -
cdr3_nt: TGCAGTGCCCGACTAGCGGGGCACTCCTACAATGAGCAGTTCTTC
cdr3_aa: CSARLAGHSYNEQFF

j_call: TRBJ1-3
d_call: -
v_call: TRBV11-2
clone_size: many
cdr3_nt: TGTGCCAGCAGCTACACGACGAGCTCTGGAAACACCATATATTTT
cdr3_aa: CASSYTTSSGNTIYF

j_call: TRBJ2-1
d_call: -
v_call: TRBV12-5
clone_size: many
cdr3_nt: TGTGCTAGTGGTTTGCCGGACAATGAGCAGTTCTTC
cdr3_aa: CASGLPDNEQFF

j_call: TRBJ1-1
d_call: -
v_call: TRBV7-2
clone_size: many
cdr3_nt: TGTGCCAGCAGCTTAGTGACAAGTGAAGCTTTCTTT
cdr3_aa: CASSLVTSEAFF

j_call: TRBJ2-7
d_call: -
v_call: TRBV5-1
clone_size: many
cdr3_nt: TGCGCCAGCAGCTTGGAAGGGAACGGGCCCTACGAGCAGTACTTC
cdr3_aa: CASSLEGNGPYEQYF

j_call: TRBJ1-5
d_call: -
v_call: TRBV20-1
clone_size: -
cdr3_nt: TGCAGTGCTAGAGATCCGACCTCATGGGATAGCAATCAGCCCCAGCATTTT
cdr3_aa: CSARDPTSWDSNQPQHF

j_call: TRBJ2-1
d_call: TRBD2
v_call: TRBV5-1
clone_size: -
cdr3_nt: TGCGCCAGCAGTGGGGGAGGGACCTACAATGAGCAGTTCTTC
cdr3_aa: CASSGGGTYNEQFF

j_call: TRBJ1-6
d_call: TRBD1
v_call: TRBV11-2
clone_size: many
cdr3_nt: TGTGCCAGCAGCTCTGGGACAGGGAACTCACCCCTCCACTTT
cdr3_aa: CASSSGTGNSPLHF

j_call: TRBJ1-6
d_call: -
v_call: TRBV2
clone_size: many
cdr3_nt: TGTGCCAGCCGTCTCCGTGGTAATTCACCCCTCCACTTT
cdr3_aa: CASRLRGNSPLHF

j_call: TRBJ1-6
d_call: -
v_call: TRBV5-6
clone_size: many
cdr3_nt: TGTGCCAGCAGCGTACCGGCGCAGAATTCACCCCTCCACTTT
cdr3_aa: CASSVPAQNSPLHF

j_call: TRBJ1-1
d_call: -
v_call: TRBV7-8
clone_size: many
cdr3_nt: TGTGCCAGCAGCTTAAATCGGGGTTTAGGAGCCACTGAAGCTTTCTTT
cdr3_aa: CASSLNRGLGATEAFF

j_call: TRBJ1-2
d_call: -
v_call: TRBV29-1
clone_size: -
cdr3_nt: TGCAGCGTAGTTAAAGGGTTATATGGCTACACCTTC
cdr3_aa: CSVVKGLYGYTF